These T cell receptor beta chains were read from a single sample in a study of control samples from healthy donors and cancer patients. Generated by immunoSEQ multiplex PCR, the TCRdb table keeps only in-frame clones and is missing some. The sample lists 45,000 to 60,000 clones, approximately 90% occurring once. The sequenced material came from PBMCs. All receptors derive from a man aged 25 to 40 with colorectal cancer. Each CDR3 is given with its conserved first and last residue. Fields, in order: V gene, CDR3 protein.

>TRBV30
CAWSTDSYGYTF
>TRBV6-5
CASSYGRGPGELFF
>TRBV15
CATSRGGEPFNSPLHF
>TRBV2
CASSPRAGGSYNEQFF
>TRBV7-2
CASTLQGEDTYEQYF
>TRBV4-1
CASSQGSGRDPYNSPLHF
>TRBV6-6
CASSYTVNQPQHF
>TRBV25-1
CASSASWGQETQYF
>TRBV7-2
CASSLMVGGTYNEQFF
>TRBV19
CASSIGRVDQPQHF
>TRBV4-3
CASSQGGLPYNEQFF
>TRBV7-9
CASSWTGATNEKLFF
>TRBV7-9
CASGRQGAKNIQYF
>TRBV29-1
CSGGGTVTNEQFF
>TRBV9
CASSPRGSATDTQYF
>TRBV10-3
CAISQAGGGQQNTEAFF
>TRBV27
CASSSRTIVNYGYTF
>TRBV5-4
CASSFGTDNTGELFF
>TRBV7-9
CASNDRVQFF
>TRBV3-1/TRBV3-2
CASSQESGAYEQYF
>TRBV19
CASSPMTGADNQPQHF
>TRBV14
CASSPSLQGWNGYTF